This T cell receptor beta chain was captured by sequencing in a study of OX40 agonist ivuxolimab in advanced cancers. Study-level background: The dose of intravenous ivuxolimab that patients received every 2 weeks ranged from 0.01 to 10 mg/kg. Earlier anti-PD-1, anti-PD-L1 or anti-CTLA-4 therapy was permitted; about 38% had received some.

Assay used: immunoSEQ multiplex PCR; TCRdb lists only in-frame clones, some missing. The table records tens of thousands of clones, roughly nine tenths of them present only once. Losses at the gene ends were 0 bases for V and 6 bases for J; bases not matched to a gene: 6. Germline values: CDR1 SEHNR, CDR2 FQNEAQ (reference sequence). The CDR3 has 16 amino acids. The source is an adult with an advanced solid tumor such as melanoma, head and neck, liver or kidney cancer. The specimen was CD4+ or CD8+ T cells sorted from blood, collected in a trial of the OX40 agonist ivuxolimab. This chain connects TRBV7-9 to TRBJ2-2, with 8 bases identical to TRBD1. The CDR3 loop reads CASSLAPGTGPGELFF. Here the CDR3 DNA reads TGTGCCAGCAGCTTAGCCCCGGGGACAGGCCCCGGGGAGCTGTTTTTT.